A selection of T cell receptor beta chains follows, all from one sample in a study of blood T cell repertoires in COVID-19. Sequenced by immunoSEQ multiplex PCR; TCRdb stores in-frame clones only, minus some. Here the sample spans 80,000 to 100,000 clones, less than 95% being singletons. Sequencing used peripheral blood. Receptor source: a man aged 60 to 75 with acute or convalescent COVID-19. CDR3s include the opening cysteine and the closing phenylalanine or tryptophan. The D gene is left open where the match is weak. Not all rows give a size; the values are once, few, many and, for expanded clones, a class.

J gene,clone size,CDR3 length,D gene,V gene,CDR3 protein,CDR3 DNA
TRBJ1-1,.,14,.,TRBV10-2,CASKAGQGNTEAFF,TGCGCCAGCAAGGCGGGGCAAGGGAACACTGAAGCTTTCTTT
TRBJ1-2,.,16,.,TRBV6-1,CASSDPLTGYGHGYTF,TGTGCCAGCAGTGATCCTCTCACAGGGTACGGGCATGGCTACACCTTC
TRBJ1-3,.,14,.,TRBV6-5,CATSTSSSGNTIYF,TGTGCCACCTCGACAAGTTCCTCTGGAAACACCATATATTTT
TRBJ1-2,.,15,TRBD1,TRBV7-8,CASSPQGALGYGYTF,TGTGCCAGCAGCCCACAGGGGGCGCTGGGGTATGGCTACACCTTC
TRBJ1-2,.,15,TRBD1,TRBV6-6,CASRDRDRGLIGYTF,TGTGCCAGCAGAGACCGGGACAGGGGGCTTATAGGCTACACCTTC
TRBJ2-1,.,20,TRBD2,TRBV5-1,CASSVRLGGGAGVSYNEQFF,TGCGCCAGCAGCGTAAGACTAGGCGGGGGGGCCGGTGTCTCCTACAATGAGCAGTTCTTC
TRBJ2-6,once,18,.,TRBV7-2,CASSARGSGNSGANVLTF,TGTGCCAGCAGCGCGAGGGGGTCAGGCAACTCTGGGGCCAACGTCCTGACTTTC
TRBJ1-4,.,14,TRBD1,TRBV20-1,CSASKGQGGEKLFF,TGCAGTGCTAGTAAGGGACAGGGAGGTGAAAAACTGTTTTTT
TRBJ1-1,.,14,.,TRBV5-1,CASSLQTSNTEAFF,TGCGCCAGCAGCCTACAGACCTCAAACACTGAAGCTTTCTTT
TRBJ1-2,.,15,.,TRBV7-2,CASTPRPGKNYGYTF,TGTGCCAGCACCCCCCGACCGGGGAAAAACTATGGCTACACCTTC
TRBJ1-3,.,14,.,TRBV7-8,CASSLQISGNTIYF,TGTGCCAGCAGCTTACAGATATCTGGAAACACCATATATTTT
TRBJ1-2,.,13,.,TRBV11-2,CASSLVQGGGYTF,TGTGCCAGCAGCTTAGTCCAGGGAGGGGGCTACACCTTC
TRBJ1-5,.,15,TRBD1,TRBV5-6,CASSRTGYSNQPQHF,TGTGCCAGCAGCCGGACAGGTTATAGCAATCAGCCCCAGCATTTT
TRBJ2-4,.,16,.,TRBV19,CASSFDRKLAKNIQYF,TGTGCCAGTAGCTTTGACAGGAAACTAGCCAAAAACATTCAGTACTTC
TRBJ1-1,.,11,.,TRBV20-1,CSGDLNTEAFF,TGCTCAGGGGATCTAAACACTGAAGCTTTCTTT
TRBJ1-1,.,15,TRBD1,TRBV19,CASSIHRGQDTEAFF,TGTGCCAGTAGTATCCACAGGGGGCAGGACACTGAAGCTTTCTTT
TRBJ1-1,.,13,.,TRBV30,CAWRLGANTEAFF,TGTGCCTGGAGACTGGGGGCGAACACTGAAGCTTTCTTT
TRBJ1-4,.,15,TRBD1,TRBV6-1,CASSELGQGEEKLFF,TGTGCCAGCAGTGAATTGGGACAGGGTGAGGAAAAACTGTTTTTT
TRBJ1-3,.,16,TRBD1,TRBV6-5,CASSSRDRDSRNTIYF,TGTGCCAGCAGTTCCCGGGACAGGGACTCAAGAAACACCATATATTTT
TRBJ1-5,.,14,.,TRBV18,CASSTAGEYQPQHF,TGTGCCAGCTCTACGGCAGGGGAGTATCAGCCCCAGCATTTT
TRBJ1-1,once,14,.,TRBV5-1,CASSVQGSETEAFF,TGCGCCAGCAGCGTACAGGGATCGGAAACTGAAGCTTTCTTT
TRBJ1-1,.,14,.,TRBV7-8,CASNLAQAGTEAFF,.
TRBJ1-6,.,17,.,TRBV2,CASTREGGRSYNSPLHF,TGTGCCAGCACCCGGGAGGGGGGTCGATCCTATAATTCACCCCTCCACTTT
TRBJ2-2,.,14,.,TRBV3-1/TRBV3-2,CASSHLDSTGELFF,TGTGCCAGCAGCCACCTGGACAGCACCGGGGAGCTGTTTTTT
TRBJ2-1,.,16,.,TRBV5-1,CASRDGGLGRYNEQFF,TGCGCCAGCAGGGATGGGGGACTGGGCCGATACAATGAGCAGTTCTTC
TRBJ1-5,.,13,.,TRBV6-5,CASSRQGNQPQHF,TGTGCCAGCAGTAGACAGGGCAATCAGCCCCAGCATTTT
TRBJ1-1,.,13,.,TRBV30,CASRGGTYTEAFF,TGTGCTTCTAGGGGCGGGACCTACACTGAAGCTTTCTTT